Each of the 5 T cell receptor beta chains below was sequenced from the same sample in a study of graft-versus-host responses after intestinal transplantation. These receptors' antigens are unknown. The assay was immunoSEQ multiplex PCR, and TCRdb's table has in-frame clones only and misses some. Altogether around 50,000 clones are present, about four fifths being singletons, with the ten largest covering over 0.45%. The sample consisted of unstimulated CD4+ T cells sorted from spleen or lymph node cells, taken before transplant. Receptors originate from a human donor who was the organ donor for an intestinal transplant.

CDR3 region: CATSRVETQYF. CDR3 DNA sequence: TGTGCCACCAGCAGAGTGGAGACCCAGTACTTC. The chain combines TRBV15 with TRBJ2-5, with D hard to call. V shed 1 base and J shed 5 bases, with 2 bases lying between them. The CDR3 sequence is 11 residues long. Germline CDR1 is LNHNV and CDR2 is YYDKDF (reference sequence).

The chain joins TRBV7-9 to TRBJ1-1; D is ambiguous. Germline V lookup: CDR1 SEHNR, CDR2 FQNEAQ (reference sequence). CDR3 length: 11 residues. V was cut by 2 bases and J by 11 bases, with 9 bases left in between. CDR3 DNA sequence: TGTGCCAGCAGCTTATTGCTTATGGCTTTCTTT. This gives the protein CASSLLLMAFF.

V gene TRBV11-3 combines with J gene TRBJ2-1, with TRBD2 identical over 14 bases. From germline, CDR1 is SGHNT and CDR2 YENEEA. The CDR3 runs to 19 residues. Trimming at V came to 0 bases and at J to 0 bases, leaving 4 bases not matched to a gene. The CDR3 protein is CASSLDRGTSGGSYNEQFF. For the CDR3, the DNA is TGTGCCAGCAGCTTAGATAGGGGGACTAGCGGGGGCTCCTACAATGAGCAGTTCTTC.

The chain employs TRBV4-2 and TRBJ2-5; a possible D gene is TRBD1 (5 bases). V was pared by 3 bases and J by 1 base, with 12 bases between. The CDR3 loop spans 15 amino acids. From germline, CDR1 is LGHNA and CDR2 YNFKEQ. The CDR3 is CASSQDQRGQETQYF. The CDR3 nucleotides are TGTGCCAGCAGCCAGGACCAAAGGGGCCAAGAGACCCAGTACTTC.

The chain couples TRBV7-2 to TRBJ2-7, with 11 bases identical to TRBD2. Germline V gene lookup returns CDR1 SGHTA and CDR2 FQGNSA. CDR3 length equals 17 residues. J was trimmed by 2 bases and V by 5 bases; bases with no gene match: 11. The chain's CDR3 is CASSPNTGTSGTYEQYF. CDR3 bases: TGTGCCAGCAGCCCCAATACCGGGACTAGCGGCACCTACGAGCAGTACTTC. The full variable domain, with the rest looked up from reference TRBV7-2 and TRBJ2-7, is GAGVSQSPSNKVTEKGKDVELRCDPISGHTALYWYRQSLGQGLEFLIYFQGNSAPDKSGLPSDRFSAERTGGSVSTLTIQRTQQEDSAVYLCASSPNTGTSGTYEQYFGPGTRLTVT.